These 7 T cell receptor beta chains came from one sample sequenced in a study of cytomegalovirus exposure and HLA in healthy donors. Use of 60 Vbeta and 13 Jbeta primers characterized the PCR. Measured with immunoSEQ multiplex PCR; TCRdb has only the in-frame clones, and not every one. The table shows around 100,000 clones, with roughly four fifths occurring only once. Input material: PBMCs. All receptors derive from a male donor in good health and CMV-seropositive.

This sequence joins TRBV28 and TRBJ1-2, with 9 bases matching TRBD1. Unmatched junction bases numbered 6, after V lost 6 bases and J lost 4 bases. The CDR3 spans 14 residues. Germline loops: CDR1 MDHEN, CDR2 SYDVKM. The DNA for the CDR3 is TGTGCCAGCAGCCTGGGACAGGGCGGCTATGGCTACACCTTC. It codes for CASSLGQGGYGYTF.

CDR3 residues: CASSPPQVLDTGELFF. The CDR3 nucleotides read TGTGCCAGCAGTCCTCCTCAGGTATTAGACACCGGGGAGCTGTTTTTT. The rearrangement uses TRBV2 and TRBJ2-2; the D is unclear. The CDR3 sequence is 16 residues long. CDR1 and CDR2 (germline): SNHLY, FYNNEI. V was pared by 5 bases and J by 3 bases, with 16 bases between.

A single count supports this clone. The chain uses TRBV6-6 and TRBJ2-4; maybe TRBD2 (6 bases). The V end was cut by 0 bases, the J end by 14 bases, with 17 bases between. Germline-derived CDR1 and CDR2 are MNHNY and SVGAGI (reference sequence). The CDR3 has 14 amino acids. CDR3 sequence (DNA): TGTGCCAGCAGTTACTCGGAGGGGAATATGAAAAAGTACTTC. Residues: CASSYSEGNMKKYF.

The chain recombines TRBV5-1 with TRBJ1-2, with D uncertain. From germline, CDR1 is SGHRS and CDR2 YFSETQ. V was pared by 0 bases and J by 7 bases, with 13 bases between. The CDR3 is 14 amino acids. Here the CDR3 reads CASSLGGSSCGYTF. As DNA, the CDR3 is TGCGCCAGCAGCTTGGGAGGGAGCTCCTGTGGCTACACCTTC.

The V and J genes are TRBV19 and TRBJ2-1; TRBD1 matches at 8 bases. Germline V CDR1 and CDR2: LNHDA, SQIVND (reference sequence). V was pared by 3 bases and J by 5 bases, with 3 bases of the junction left unmatched. CDR3 size: 14 residues. In DNA form, the CDR3 reads TGTGCCAGTAGTATGGACAGGGAAGACAATGAGCAGTTCTTC. Translated, it gives CASSMDREDNEQFF.

The chain couples TRBV2 to TRBJ1-4; the D gene is possibly TRBD1 (6 bases). CDR1 SNHLY and CDR2 FYNNEI come from the germline V gene. CDR3 length: 13 amino acids. V lost 11 bases, J lost 7 bases, and 17 bases lay in between. The CDR3: CAAQGRGFEKLFF. The DNA of the CDR3 is TGTGCCGCCCAGGGCAGGGGCTTTGAAAAACTGTTTTTT.

The chain uses TRBV7-2 and TRBJ1-6; weak D call: TRBD1 (5 bases). The CDR3 is 16 residues long. Germline CDR1 reads SGHTA; CDR2 reads FQGNSA. Between the trimmed V and J ends, which lost 1 base and 9 bases, there was a span of 16 bases. CDR3 nucleotide sequence: TGTGCCAGCAGCTTAGAGGGGCGGGGCAGTAGTTCACCCCTCCACTTT. As protein: CASSLEGRGSSSPLHF.